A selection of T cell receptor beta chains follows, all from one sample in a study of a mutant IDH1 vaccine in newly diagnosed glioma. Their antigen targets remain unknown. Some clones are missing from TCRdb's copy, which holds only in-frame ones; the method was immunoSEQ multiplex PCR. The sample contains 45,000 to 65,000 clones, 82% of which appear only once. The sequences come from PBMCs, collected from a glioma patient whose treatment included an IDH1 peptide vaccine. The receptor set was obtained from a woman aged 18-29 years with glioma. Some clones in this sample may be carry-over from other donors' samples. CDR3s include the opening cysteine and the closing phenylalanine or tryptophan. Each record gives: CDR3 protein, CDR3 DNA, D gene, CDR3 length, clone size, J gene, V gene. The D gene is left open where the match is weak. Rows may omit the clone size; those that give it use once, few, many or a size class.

CDR3aa: CASRGTGGQTEAFF; CDR3nt: TGTGCCAGCAGAGGGACAGGAGGTCAGACTGAGGCTTTCTTT; d_gene: TRBD1; len: 14; abundance: -; j_gene: TRBJ1-1; v_gene: TRBV11-3
CDR3aa: CASGSRQGRTYEQYF; CDR3nt: TGTGCTAGTGGCTCTCGACAGGGAAGGACCTACGAGCAGTACTTC; d_gene: TRBD1; len: 15; abundance: -; j_gene: TRBJ2-7; v_gene: TRBV12-5
CDR3aa: CASTPTGSSYEQYF; CDR3nt: TGTGCCAGCACCCCGACAGGGAGCTCCTACGAGCAGTACTTC; d_gene: TRBD1; len: 14; abundance: -; j_gene: TRBJ2-7; v_gene: TRBV7-9
CDR3aa: CASGPWSSGELFF; CDR3nt: TGTGCTAGTGGCCCTTGGTCGTCCGGGGAGCTGTTTTTT; d_gene: -; len: 13; abundance: -; j_gene: TRBJ2-2; v_gene: TRBV12-5
CDR3aa: CASSQELLSYNEQFF; CDR3nt: TGCGCCAGCAGCCAAGAACTCTTGTCCTACAATGAGCAGTTCTTC; d_gene: -; len: 15; abundance: -; j_gene: TRBJ2-1; v_gene: TRBV4-1
CDR3aa: CASSLEAF; CDR3nt: TGTGCCAGCAGCTTGGAGGCCTTT; d_gene: -; len: 8; abundance: -; j_gene: TRBJ1-1; v_gene: TRBV5-6
CDR3aa: CASSRDRDYGYTF; CDR3nt: TGCGCCAGCAGCAGGGACAGGGACTATGGCTACACCTTC; d_gene: TRBD1; len: 13; abundance: -; j_gene: TRBJ1-2; v_gene: TRBV5-1
CDR3aa: CSVAQITQGTGELFF; CDR3nt: TGCAGCGTTGCACAGATAACGCAAGGCACCGGGGAGCTGTTTTTT; d_gene: -; len: 15; abundance: -; j_gene: TRBJ2-2; v_gene: TRBV29-1
CDR3aa: CASSSLPYYRGAFF; CDR3nt: TGTGCCAGCAGCTCACTACCCTATTACAGGGGGGCTTTCTTT; d_gene: TRBD1; len: 14; abundance: -; j_gene: TRBJ1-1; v_gene: TRBV5-4
CDR3aa: CASSEVGFNTEAFF; CDR3nt: TGTGCCAGCAGCGAGGTGGGTTTTAACACTGAAGCTTTCTTT; d_gene: -; len: 14; abundance: -; j_gene: TRBJ1-1; v_gene: TRBV9
CDR3aa: CASSLVRLGAFF; CDR3nt: TGTGCCAGCAGCCTAGTGCGTTTAGGGGCTTTCTTT; d_gene: -; len: 12; abundance: -; j_gene: TRBJ1-1; v_gene: TRBV7-2
CDR3aa: CASSQDLNPILGYTF; CDR3nt: TGTGCCAGCAGCCAAGATCTAAATCCAATTCTTGGCTACACCTTC; d_gene: -; len: 15; abundance: -; j_gene: TRBJ1-2; v_gene: TRBV14
CDR3aa: CASSFSGVLLTGELFF; CDR3nt: TGTGCCAGCAGCTTCAGCGGGGTTCTCCTCACCGGGGAGCTGTTTTTT; d_gene: TRBD2; len: 16; abundance: -; j_gene: TRBJ2-2; v_gene: TRBV7-8
CDR3aa: CASTPWGAITEAFF; CDR3nt: TGTGCCAGTACTCCTTGGGGGGCAATCACTGAAGCTTTCTTT; d_gene: -; len: 14; abundance: few; j_gene: TRBJ1-1; v_gene: TRBV19
CDR3aa: CASSPGQGSEKLFF; CDR3nt: TGCGCCAGCAGCCCGGGACAGGGCAGCGAAAAACTGTTTTTT; d_gene: TRBD1; len: 14; abundance: -; j_gene: TRBJ1-4; v_gene: TRBV5-1
CDR3aa: CSRRGCEQYF; CDR3nt: TGCAGCCGAAGGGGATGCGAGCAGTACTTC; d_gene: -; len: 10; abundance: -; j_gene: TRBJ2-7; v_gene: TRBV29-1
CDR3aa: CSVGGSGTSTDTQYF; CDR3nt: TGCAGCGTAGGAGGTAGCGGAACTTCCACAGATACGCAGTATTTT; d_gene: -; len: 15; abundance: -; j_gene: TRBJ2-3; v_gene: TRBV29-1
CDR3aa: CASSDSRVTGEAVQYF; CDR3nt: TGTGCCAGCAGTGATTCCCGGGTGACAGGGGAAGCGGTGCAGTACTTC; d_gene: TRBD1; len: 16; abundance: -; j_gene: TRBJ2-7; v_gene: TRBV2
CDR3aa: CASIPSGGVTEQFF; CDR3nt: TGTGCCAGTATTCCTAGCGGGGGGGTAACTGAGCAGTTCTTC; d_gene: TRBD2; len: 14; abundance: -; j_gene: TRBJ2-1; v_gene: TRBV19
CDR3aa: CASSMGDTQYF; CDR3nt: TGTGCCAGTAGTATGGGCGATACGCAGTATTTT; d_gene: -; len: 11; abundance: -; j_gene: TRBJ2-3; v_gene: TRBV19
CDR3aa: CASSSALRSYNEQFF; CDR3nt: TGTGCCAGCAGTAGCGCTTTGAGGTCCTACAATGAGCAGTTCTTC; d_gene: -; len: 15; abundance: -; j_gene: TRBJ2-1; v_gene: TRBV27
CDR3aa: CASSLGNGGMNTEAFF; CDR3nt: TGTGCCAGCAGCTTGGGAAACGGGGGGATGAACACTGAAGCTTTCTTT; d_gene: -; len: 16; abundance: -; j_gene: TRBJ1-1; v_gene: TRBV5-4
CDR3aa: CASSPWREASTDTQYF; CDR3nt: TGCGCCAGCAGCCCCTGGCGGGAGGCGTCGACAGATACGCAGTATTTT; d_gene: TRBD2; len: 16; abundance: -; j_gene: TRBJ2-3; v_gene: TRBV4-1
CDR3aa: CASRLDGGPYNEQFF; CDR3nt: TGTGCCAGCCGATTAGACGGGGGGCCCTACAATGAGCAGTTCTTC; d_gene: -; len: 15; abundance: -; j_gene: TRBJ2-1; v_gene: TRBV6-5
CDR3aa: CASASPLRRNEQFF; CDR3nt: TGTGCCAGCGCCAGCCCTCTCCGGAGAAATGAGCAGTTCTTC; d_gene: -; len: 14; abundance: -; j_gene: TRBJ2-1; v_gene: TRBV5-4
CDR3aa: CASSLMQGVGTEAFF; CDR3nt: TGTGCCAGCAGTTTAATGCAGGGGGTAGGGACTGAAGCTTTCTTT; d_gene: TRBD1; len: 15; abundance: -; j_gene: TRBJ1-1; v_gene: TRBV6-5